Below, 6 T cell receptor beta chains from the same sample are listed, as sequenced in a study of blood T cell repertoires in COVID-19. The table came from immunoSEQ multiplex PCR; TCRdb's copy has only in-frame clones and leaves some out. The sample shows 200,000 to 300,000 clones, around four fifths of them seen only once. The material sequenced was peripheral blood. The origin of the receptors is a woman aged 60-75 years with active or convalescent COVID-19.

The chain links TRBV4-1 to TRBJ1-4, with unresolved D. The germline V gene encodes CDR1 MGHRA and CDR2 YSYEKL. The CDR3 spans 14 residues. V lost 3 bases to trimming and J lost 6 bases, with 11 bases between them. CDR3 residues: CASSQSVNDEKLFF. In DNA, the CDR3 is TGCGCCAGCAGCCAGAGCGTGAATGATGAAAAACTGTTTTTT.

The chain has TRBV19 and TRBJ2-1; 7 bases are a match to TRBD2. CDR3 length: 15 residues. Per germline, CDR1 LNHDA and CDR2 SQIVND (reference sequence). V shed 3 bases and J 4 bases; nucleotides not matched to a gene: 6. This chain's CDR3 is CASSITAGKYNEQFF. CDR3 DNA sequence: TGTGCCAGTAGTATCACAGCGGGGAAATACAATGAGCAGTTCTTC.

The V gene is TRBV9, the J gene TRBJ1-5; TRBD1 is a possible D gene (5 bases). There are 14 residues in the CDR3. Germline V gene lookup returns CDR1 SGDLS and CDR2 YYNGEE. The V end lost 0 bases, the J end lost 5 bases, and 9 bases lay between the germline ends. DNA of the CDR3: TGTGCCAGCAGCGTAGGGGACTTCCATCAGCCCCAGCATTTT. This encodes CASSVGDFHQPQHF.

This rearrangement joins TRBV2 to TRBJ1-1; TRBD1 agrees at 7 bases. Unmatched junction bases numbered 17, after V lost 10 bases and J lost 0 bases. Germline-derived CDR1 and CDR2 are SNHLY and FYNNEI. The CDR3 loop spans 17 amino acids. The CDR3 here is CATEAQGTLFMNTEAFF. In nucleotides, the CDR3 is TGTGCCACCGAAGCACAGGGGACCCTATTCATGAACACTGAAGCTTTCTTT.

V and J are TRBV19 and TRBJ1-6; TRBD1 matches at 7 bases. Germline CDR1 is LNHDA and CDR2 is SQIVND (reference sequence). The V segment lost 5 bases and the J segment 10 bases; nucleotides outside the gene matches: 11. The CDR3 contains 15 residues. CDR3 amino acids: CASSRRDSEISPLHF. The CDR3 DNA reads as TGTGCCAGTAGTCGCCGGGACAGTGAAATCTCACCCCTCCACTTT. Full variable domain (remainder filled in from reference TRBV19 and TRBJ1-6): DGGITQSPKYLFRKEGQNVTLSCEQNLNHDAMYWYRQDPGQGLRLIYYSQIVNDFQKGDIAEGYSVSREKKESFPLTVTSAQKNPTAFYLCASSRRDSEISPLHFGNGTRLTVT.

The chain is built from TRBV5-1 and TRBJ2-5, with 10 bases matching TRBD2. Per the germline V gene, CDR1 is SGHRS and CDR2 is YFSETQ. CDR3 size: 15 residues. The J segment lost 2 bases and the V segment lost 4 bases, leaving 5 bases of the junction unmatched. The CDR3 sequence is CASSTLAGVQETQYF. The CDR3 nucleotides are TGCGCCAGCAGCACCCTAGCGGGGGTTCAAGAGACCCAGTACTTC.